Sequencing of this T cell receptor beta chain was carried out in a study of cytomegalovirus exposure and HLA in healthy donors. Details on this clone: Its antigen is undetermined.

Healthy bone marrow donors made up the donors. The PCR used 60 Vbeta and 13 Jbeta primers. This table comes from immunoSEQ multiplex PCR, and its TCRdb copy is limited to in-frame clones, with some not included. The profile shows some 130,000 clones, 77% of them singletons. Study outcomes and limitations: The later analysis indicated that the majority of CMV-associated TCR beta chains appeared HLA-restricted. In a later analysis, TCR beta V- and J-gene trimming was associated with a missense DCLRE1C variant. Later findings reportedly placed an Asian-associated ancestry cluster below the roughly 730-donor mean for N-insertions.

This sequence originates from a male donor in good health and CMV-seronegative. The sequencing sample was made of PBMCs.

CDR3 sequence: CASSPSGSWDEQFF. In nucleotides, the CDR3 is TGTGCCAGCAGTCCTAGCGGGAGCTGGGATGAGCAGTTCTTC. The rearrangement joins TRBV7-9 to TRBJ2-1; 10 bases line up with TRBD2. Unmatched junction bases numbered 7, after V lost 6 bases and J lost 8 bases. This CDR3 is built from 14 residues. Germline values: CDR1 SEHNR, CDR2 FQNEAQ (reference sequence).